This entry describes one T cell receptor (beta chain). What it binds is unknown. The V segment lost 1 base and the J segment 4 bases; nucleotides outside the gene matches: 9. Germline V gives CDR1 MGHRA, CDR2 YSYEKL. The CDR3 is 17 residues long. Method: immunoSEQ multiplex PCR; TCRdb's copy keeps in-frame clones and lacks some. The sample has about 32,000 clones, about 87% seen once. The source of the sample is a study of PD-L1 blockade in urothelial cancer. Study-level information: Patients commenced atezolizumab at some point between 2014 and 2015, and it was given at 1,200 mg intravenously every 3 weeks. Most patients, about nine tenths of the roughly 30, were males with bladder-origin cancer.

General study points: Pretreatment clonality of the blood TCR repertoire below the median was predictive of superior survival. Durable benefit was linked to greater 3-week expansion of tumor-associated blood clones.

The genes are TRBV4-1 and TRBJ1-5, with 8 positions matching TRBD1. Sequenced here: PBMCs, sampled around atezolizumab (anti-PD-L1) treatment. This receptor was obtained from a man aged 50 to 59 with urothelial cancer. This CDR3 is CASSQGQGRFFNQPQHF. The CDR3 coding sequence is TGCGCCAGCAGCCAAGGACAGGGGCGCTTCTTTAATCAGCCCCAGCATTTT.